This TCR beta chain was retrieved from a study of T cell responses to AZD1222 COVID-19 vaccine. Study-wide findings and caveats: Repertoires in all cases were sampled only once the peak T cell response had passed. Donors skewed white British and female; clonal diversity was possibly underestimated. Seropositive AZD1222 recipients at baseline numbered only five to seven. Mapped onto spike, vaccine-associated CD4 TCRs spanned it and were dominant at 160-218 and 743-854.

This clone turned up a few times. The antigen remains undetermined. The data were produced by immunoSEQ multiplex PCR, yet TCRdb's version contains in-frame clones alone and is incomplete. The sample carries roughly 29,000 clones, roughly 93% recorded once. This CDR3 has 17 residues. This TCR came from an adult in good health. The chain couples TRBV12-2 to TRBJ2-7; the table's D call TRBD1 went unverified against the DNA. TRBV12-2 is deemed a pseudogene. Sequencing was performed on peripheral blood, taken on day 0 of AZD1222 vaccination. The CDR3 here is CASRSLPLGLEGCEQYF. Written as DNA, the CDR3 is TGTGCAAGTCGCTCCCTACCTTTGGGGCTTGAAGGCTGCGAGCAGTACTTC.